A single sample gave rise to the 18 T cell receptor beta chains below, sequenced in a study of T cell responses to AZD1222 COVID-19 vaccine. Clones were sequenced by immunoSEQ multiplex PCR, and TCRdb holds only the in-frame ones, with some missing. This sample yields 180,000 or so clones, of which 80% to 95% are seen a single time; roughly 1.7% belongs to the top ten. Sequencing used peripheral blood, obtained 28 days after the second AZD1222 dose. All receptors derive from an adult who received the AZD1222 COVID-19 vaccine.

The rearrangement joins TRBV4-1 to TRBJ1-3; D is ambiguous. This CDR3 is 15 amino acids long. The germline V and J ends were trimmed by 1 base and 4 bases, with 11 bases remaining between them. The V gene's germline CDR1 is MGHRA and CDR2 YSYEKL. The CDR3 nucleotides are TGCGCCAGCAGCCAAGGGGCAGGAGGAGGAAACACCATATATTTT. It encodes CASSQGAGGGNTIYF.

The chain employs TRBV7-8 and TRBJ2-5; D uncertain. The CDR3 is 13 residues long. The V end was cut by 2 bases, the J end by 4 bases, with 8 bases between. The germline V gene has CDR1 SGHVS and CDR2 FQNEAQ. CDR3 region: CASSLSEPETQYF. The CDR3 bases are TGTGCCAGCAGCTTATCCGAGCCAGAGACCCAGTACTTC.

The genes are TRBV6-1 and TRBJ1-6; the D gene is possibly TRBD1 (5 bases). The length of the CDR3 is 16 residues. Trimming took off 2 bases at V and 9 bases at J, with 17 bases between the two ends. Germline values: CDR1 MNHNS, CDR2 SASEGT. CDR3 sequence reads: CASSEQGGRVGSPLHF. The CDR3 DNA is TGTGCCAGCAGTGAACAAGGCGGCAGGGTAGGTTCACCCCTCCACTTT.

This clone appeared a single time. The V and J genes are TRBV11-2 and TRBJ1-3; 10 bases fit TRBD1. Germline V gene lookup returns CDR1 SGHAT and CDR2 FQNNGV. With 5 bases clipped from V and 4 bases from J, the junction kept 5 bases outside the gene matches. The CDR3 consists of 15 residues. Here the CDR3 DNA reads TGTGCCAGCAGCATGGGACAGGGGAGAGGAAACACCATATATTTT. Amino acids: CASSMGQGRGNTIYF.

This sequence joins TRBV7-2 and TRBJ2-3; 11 nucleotides line up with TRBD2. Germline V CDR1 and CDR2: SGHTA, FQGNSA. The CDR3 totals 17 residues. V dropped 1 base and J dropped 7; count of bases not matched to a gene: 10. CDR3 residues: CASSLEALAGGGNTQYF. The DNA for the CDR3 is TGTGCCAGCAGCTTAGAGGCCCTAGCGGGAGGAGGGAATACGCAGTATTTT.

V and J are TRBV5-1 and TRBJ2-1, with D perhaps TRBD1 (6 bases). The germline V gene has CDR1 SGHRS and CDR2 YFSETQ. The ends were cut back, 3 bases at V and 4 bases at J, with 20 bases in the middle. There are 17 residues in the CDR3. The CDR3 region has the DNA TGCGCCAGCAGCTCCCGTGACGGGACAAGGATATACAATGAGCAGTTCTTC. This gives the protein CASSSRDGTRIYNEQFF.

The V gene is TRBV6-1, the J gene TRBJ1-1; 8 positions match TRBD1. CDR1 is MNHNS and CDR2 is SASEGT in the germline V gene. With V trimmed by 0 bases and J by 5 bases, 11 bases remained unmatched. This CDR3 comprises 17 residues. The CDR3 DNA sequence: TGTGCCAGCAGTGAAGCGATCCGCAGGGGGCGGGGAACTGAAGCTTTCTTT. Translating gives CASSEAIRRGRGTEAFF.

The V gene is TRBV6-6, the J gene TRBJ1-6, with 9 bases that match TRBD1. This CDR3 has 14 amino acids. CDR1 is MNHNY and CDR2 is SVGAGI in the germline V gene (reference sequence). With V trimmed by 3 bases and J by 10 bases, 4 bases remained unmatched. The CDR3 DNA is TGTGCCAGCAGTTATAGGGGACAGGGATCACCCCTCCACTTT. Its protein product is CASSYRGQGSPLHF.

J is TRBJ2-5 and V is TRBV5-1; D is perhaps TRBD2 (5 bases). The ends were cut back, 0 bases at V and 5 bases at J, with 8 bases in the middle. CDR1 and CDR2 from the germline V gene are SGHRS and YFSETQ. This CDR3 spans 13 amino acids. Here the CDR3 reads CASSLAPGETQYF. The DNA of the CDR3 is TGCGCCAGCAGCTTGGCCCCGGGGGAGACCCAGTACTTC.

This clone was observed a few times. The chain carries TRBV2 and TRBJ2-7; D call uncertain. This CDR3 is 12 amino acids long. Germline CDR1 is SNHLY and CDR2 is FYNNEI. With 4 bases removed from V and 0 bases from J, the gap between germline ends came to 4 bases. In nucleotides, the CDR3 is TGTGCCAGCAGTGGGGTCTCCTACGAGCAGTACTTC. It translates to CASSGVSYEQYF.

This sequence joins TRBV2 and TRBJ1-2; weak D call: TRBD1 (5 bases). The V and J ends lost 3 bases and 2 bases respectively, with 7 bases between them. Germline lookup yields CDR1 SNHLY and CDR2 FYNNEI. The CDR3 is 13 amino acids. The CDR3 coding sequence is TGTGCCAGCAGTGATTGGGGGAACTATGGCTACACCTTC. It encodes CASSDWGNYGYTF.

A remark on this clone: The sample holds other DNA sequences that translate to the same CDR3. V gene TRBV9 combines with J gene TRBJ1-2; 7 bases are shared with TRBD1. The CDR3 is 15 residues long. Germline CDR1 and CDR2: SGDLS and YYNGEE. V trimming: 0 bases; J trimming: 4 bases; junction bases outside the gene matches: 6. CDR3 protein: CASSVGGTGVYGYTF. In DNA, the CDR3 is TGTGCCAGCAGCGTAGGTGGAACAGGGGTCTATGGCTACACCTTC.

The chain uses TRBV6-4 and TRBJ2-3; 11 bases map to TRBD2. Trimming at V came to 4 bases and at J to 5 bases, leaving 5 bases not matched to a gene. The CDR3 runs 15 residues. Germline CDR1 is MRHNA and CDR2 is SNTAGT. The CDR3: CASSVRLAGLDTQYF. In nucleotides, the CDR3 is TGTGCCAGCAGTGTAAGACTAGCGGGACTAGATACGCAGTATTTT.

With respect to this clone: Other nucleotide sequences from this sample produce the same CDR3. This chain uses TRBV20-1 with TRBJ1-2; unclear D gene. V shed 6 bases and J shed 2 bases, with 7 bases lying between them. Germline assignment: CDR1 DFQATT and CDR2 SNEGSKA (reference sequence). The CDR3 spans 11 residues. The CDR3 protein is CSATGNYGYTF. The CDR3 coding sequence is TGCAGTGCCACGGGGAACTATGGCTACACCTTC.

This clone was counted between two and nine times. The chain employs TRBV6-2 or TRBV6-3 and TRBJ2-1; 10 bases line up with TRBD2. The CDR3 has 15 amino acids. Germline-derived CDR1 and CDR2 are MNHEY and SVGEGT. J gave up 6 bases and V 0 bases, and 2 bases lay outside the gene matches. In DNA, the CDR3 is TGTGCCAGCAGTTACTCCAGCGGGGGGGCCAATGAGCAGTTCTTC. It yields the protein CASSYSSGGANEQFF.

V usage is TRBV7-2 and J usage is TRBJ1-1; D possibly corresponds to TRBD1 (5 bases). Germline V lookup: CDR1 SGHTA, CDR2 FQGNSA. V was shortened by 7 bases and J by 2 bases, with 17 bases between the two germline ends. The CDR3 consists of 15 residues. CDR3 bases: TGTGCCAGCACCCCGCCGGGACCCCCAAACACTGAAGCTTTCTTT. Protein sequence: CASTPPGPPNTEAFF.

V is TRBV30 and J is TRBJ1-5; possibly TRBD1 for D (5 bases). The CDR3 has 13 residues. V shed 3 bases and J shed 3 bases, with 9 bases lying between them. Germline V gives CDR1 GTSNPN, CDR2 SVGIG (reference sequence). This chain's CDR3 is CAWSRGPNQPQHF. CDR3 nucleotide sequence: TGTGCCTGGAGCCGGGGCCCCAATCAGCCCCAGCATTTT.

This chain joins TRBV10-3 and TRBJ2-7; D not certain. Germline values: CDR1 ENHRY, CDR2 SYGVKD. CDR3 length: 16 amino acids. V lost 4 bases and J lost 2, with 18 bases in between. Here the CDR3 reads CAISGPNLAPTYEQYF. The CDR3 DNA reads as TGTGCCATCAGTGGACCCAATCTCGCCCCGACCTACGAGCAGTACTTC.